Following are 20 T cell receptor beta chains from one sample sequenced in a study of T cell responses to AZD1222 COVID-19 vaccine. Measured with immunoSEQ multiplex PCR; TCRdb has only the in-frame clones, and not every one. The sample gives about 100,000 clones, 89% of which show up once; roughly a sixth is in the top ten. Sequencing used peripheral blood, obtained on day 0 of AZD1222 vaccination. The receptors were gathered from an adult in good health.

The V and J genes are TRBV27 and TRBJ1-6; D not certain. V lost 1 base to trimming and J lost 4 bases, with 5 bases between them. The CDR3 sequence is 14 residues long. Germline values: CDR1 MNHEY, CDR2 SMNVEV (reference sequence). CDR3 sequence: CASSLFQYNSPLHF. The CDR3 bases are TGTGCCAGCAGTTTATTCCAATATAATTCACCCCTCCACTTT.

The chain links TRBV19 to TRBJ2-3; the match to TRBD2 covers 7 bases. The CDR3 spans 13 residues. Germline loops: CDR1 LNHDA, CDR2 SQIVND (reference sequence). V gave up 5 bases and J gave up 6 bases; unmatched junction bases: 5. The CDR3 sequence: CASSWGGLDTQYF. CDR3 nucleotide sequence: TGTGCCAGTAGTTGGGGGGGATTGGATACGCAGTATTTT.

A single count supports this clone. The chain is built from TRBV9 and TRBJ2-1; TRBD2 is a possible D gene (6 bases). The germline gives CDR1 SGDLS, CDR2 YYNGEE. The V end was cut by 2 bases, the J end by 8 bases, with 11 bases between. The CDR3 has 13 residues. CDR3 sequence: CASSVGPGDEQFF. The DNA of the CDR3 is TGTGCCAGCAGCGTGGGGCCGGGGGATGAGCAGTTCTTC.

The genes are TRBV4-1 and TRBJ1-4, with no clear D. V was pared by 3 bases and J by 0 bases, with 11 bases between. The length of the CDR3 is 16 residues. Germline lookup yields CDR1 MGHRA and CDR2 YSYEKL. This CDR3 is CASSHGRQATNEKLFF. The CDR3 coding sequence is TGCGCCAGCAGCCACGGGCGCCAGGCAACTAATGAAAAACTGTTTTTT.

This clone was detected only a few times. The chain is built from TRBV13 and TRBJ2-7; the D gene is possibly TRBD1 (6 bases). This CDR3 contains 12 residues. The ends were cut back, 4 bases at V and 6 bases at J, with 10 bases in the middle. The germline CDR1 and CDR2 sequences are PRHDT and FYEKMQ (reference sequence). The CDR3 spells CASSSGAVEQYF. In nucleotides, the CDR3 is TGTGCCAGCAGCTCAGGGGCCGTCGAGCAGTACTTC.

This clone was detected only once. The chain links TRBV11-2 to TRBJ2-7; 9 bases match TRBD2. Germline V gene sequence: CDR1 SGHAT, CDR2 FQNNGV. The CDR3 spans 15 residues. J gave up 2 bases and V 1 base, and 3 bases lay outside the gene matches. The DNA for the CDR3 is TGTGCCAGCAGCTTAGGCGGGGGGGAAACCTACGAGCAGTACTTC. It encodes CASSLGGGETYEQYF.

This chain links TRBV13 with TRBJ2-1; 7 bases line up with TRBD2. V gave up 4 bases and J gave up 5 bases; unmatched junction bases: 14. Germline V gives CDR1 PRHDT, CDR2 FYEKMQ (reference sequence). The CDR3 spans 17 residues. The CDR3 protein is CASSSSSRSGADNEQFF. The CDR3 DNA is TGTGCCAGCAGCTCCTCCTCCAGGAGCGGGGCTGACAATGAGCAGTTCTTC.

The genes are TRBV2 and TRBJ1-5, with unresolved D. Looked up from germline, CDR1 is SNHLY and CDR2 is FYNNEI. The CDR3 covers 15 residues. V lost 2 bases, J lost 3 bases, and 11 bases lay in between. CDR3 in DNA: TGTGCCAGCAGTGAAATGAGACACGCCAATCAGCCCCAGCATTTT. The encoded protein is CASSEMRHANQPQHF.

For this clone: The CDR3 ends on some other residue instead of the conserved phenylalanine or tryptophan, so this is likely a read error. The V and J genes are TRBV7-2 and TRBJ1-6; 7 bases match TRBD1. The CDR3 is 15 amino acids. After removal of 3 bases from V and 9 bases from J, the junction contained 8 bases not matched to a gene. The germline gives CDR1 SGHTA, CDR2 FQGNSA. The CDR3 DNA reads as TGTGCCAGCAGCTTGACAGGGTCGCCGCGTTCACCCCTCCACCTT. Amino acid sequence: CASSLTGSPRSPLHL.

The rearrangement links TRBV6-1 to TRBJ2-3; D ambiguous. V lost 2 bases, J lost 4 bases, and 10 bases lay in between. The CDR3 runs 14 residues. Germline CDR1 is MNHNS and CDR2 is SASEGT. The CDR3 DNA is TGTGCCAGCAGTGAATTTGGTTTCGCAGATACGCAGTATTTT. This encodes CASSEFGFADTQYF.

The rearrangement links TRBV2 to TRBJ2-5; 8 positions match TRBD1. Germline assignment: CDR1 SNHLY and CDR2 FYNNEI. The CDR3 spans 14 residues. Trimming took 5 bases from V and 5 from J; bases not matched to a gene: 7. For the CDR3, the DNA is TGTGCCAGCAGTCGTGACAGGGGTATTGAGACCCAGTACTTC. It encodes CASSRDRGIETQYF.

J is TRBJ2-2 and V is TRBV27; no firm D call. Looked up from germline, CDR1 is MNHEY and CDR2 is SMNVEV (reference sequence). Trimming took 3 bases from V and 5 from J, leaving 4 bases between them. This CDR3 contains 12 residues. CDR3 nucleotides: TGTGCCAGCAGTTTTGTAACCGGGGAGCTGTTTTTT. Protein: CASSFVTGELFF.

The genes are TRBV29-1 and TRBJ1-2; D ambiguous. The length of the CDR3 is 12 residues. Germline V gives CDR1 SQVTM, CDR2 ANQGSEA. V was pared by 3 bases and J by 1 base, with 6 bases between. The CDR3 region has the DNA TGCAGCGTTGATTCCCGTAACTATGGCTACACCTTC. Translated, it gives CSVDSRNYGYTF.

This rearrangement joins TRBV18 to TRBJ2-1; 11 bases map to TRBD2. CDR3 length: 15 amino acids. The ends lost 4 bases at V and 7 bases at J; junction bases unmatched: 6. The germline V gene has CDR1 KGHSH and CDR2 LQKENI. Here the CDR3 DNA reads TGTGCCAGCTCACGATTAGCGGGGGGGCCGAATGAGCAGTTCTTC. Protein product: CASSRLAGGPNEQFF.

The J gene is TRBJ1-2, the V gene TRBV10-1; possibly TRBD1 for D (5 bases). V was trimmed by 7 bases and J by 6 bases, leaving 12 bases between them. This CDR3 region has 12 residues. Germline V CDR1 and CDR2: WNHNN, SYGVQD (reference sequence). CDR3 bases: TGCGCCAGCAAGGGAGGGGCTGATGGCTACACCTTC. Residues: CASKGGADGYTF.

The chain links TRBV5-1 to TRBJ2-3, with a possible D match to TRBD2 (5 bases). The CDR3 runs to 15 residues. The V gene's germline CDR1 is SGHRS and CDR2 YFSETQ. Between the trimmed V and J ends, which lost 0 bases and 3 bases, there was a span of 11 bases. The CDR3, as DNA: TGCGCCAGCAGCTTGGGGCCAGGCGGGACAGATACGCAGTATTTT. Encoded protein: CASSLGPGGTDTQYF.

The V and J genes are TRBV9 and TRBJ1-6; D not certain. V shed 6 bases and J shed 7 bases, with 11 bases lying between them. Per germline, CDR1 SGDLS and CDR2 YYNGEE. This CDR3 spans 13 amino acids. Here the CDR3 DNA reads TGTGCCAGCAACAGCAACCCAAATTCACCCCTCCACTTT. Encoded protein: CASNSNPNSPLHF.

V usage is TRBV11-2 and J usage is TRBJ1-5; D gene unclear. Germline CDR1 SGHAT, CDR2 FQNNGV. Deletions cut 0 bases from V and 6 bases from J, with 6 bases between. This CDR3 has 13 residues. CDR3 coding DNA: TGTGCCAGCAGCTTAGAGAGTGGTCAGCCCCAGCATTTT. Translated, it gives CASSLESGQPQHF.

This clone has only one observation. The chain combines TRBV7-6 with TRBJ1-1; the match to TRBD1 covers 7 bases. Per germline, CDR1 SGHVS and CDR2 FNYEAQ. V lost 5 bases and J lost 6; bases outside the gene matches: 9. CDR3 length: 14 residues. The CDR3 region is CASSDRTGRAEAFF. The DNA of the CDR3 is TGTGCCAGCAGCGATAGGACAGGCCGCGCTGAAGCTTTCTTT.

The J gene is TRBJ1-2, the V gene TRBV3-1 (or the pseudogene TRBV3-2); D is undetermined. Germline CDR1 reads LGHDT; CDR2 reads YNNKEL (reference sequence). The CDR3 spans 14 residues. V was pared by 1 base and J by 0 bases, with 6 bases between. CDR3 protein: CASSQGRANYGYTF. Written as DNA, the CDR3 is TGTGCCAGCAGCCAAGGCAGAGCTAACTATGGCTACACCTTC.